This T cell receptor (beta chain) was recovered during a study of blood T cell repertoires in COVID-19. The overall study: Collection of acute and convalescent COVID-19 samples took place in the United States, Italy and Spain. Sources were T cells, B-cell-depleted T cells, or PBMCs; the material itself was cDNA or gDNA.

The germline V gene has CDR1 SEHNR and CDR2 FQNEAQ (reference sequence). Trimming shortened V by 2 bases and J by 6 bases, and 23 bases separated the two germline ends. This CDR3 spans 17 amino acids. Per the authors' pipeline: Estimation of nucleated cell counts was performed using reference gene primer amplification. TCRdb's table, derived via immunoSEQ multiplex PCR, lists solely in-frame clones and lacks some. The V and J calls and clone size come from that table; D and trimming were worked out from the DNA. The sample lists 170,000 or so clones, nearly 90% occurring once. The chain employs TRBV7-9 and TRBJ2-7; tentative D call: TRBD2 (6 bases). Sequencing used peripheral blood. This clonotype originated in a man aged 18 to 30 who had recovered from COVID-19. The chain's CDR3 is CASSLSLGRDGGFEQYF. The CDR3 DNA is TGTGCCAGCAGCTTATCGCTTGGTAGAGATGGAGGGTTCGAGCAGTACTTC.